This record covers a single T cell receptor (beta chain). This clone was counted only a few times. Its target antigen remains unknown. Within one base of it there is no much larger clone, and no base qualities were kept. Library preparation employed the immunoSEQ multiplex PCR assay. Rearranged TCR beta chain sequences were amplified with the hsTCRB Kit following the manufacturer's protocol. Sequencing of TCRB libraries was carried out on an Illumina MiSeq. The published analysis was carried out like this. Demultiplexing, trimming and gene mapping were performed with the kit vendor's proprietary platform. TCRdb took this table from immuneACCESS and kept in-frame rearrangements with V and J called. Such tables lack part of the clones; where checked against another copy, unresolved V genes explain under half of the gap, and the rest is unexplained. That table gives V, J and clone size, and the DNA gave D and trimming. The sample table records roughly 35,000 clones; 60% to 85% of these occur just once. The ten biggest clones cover about 9% of the sample.

The data were taken from a study of a mutant IDH1 vaccine in newly diagnosed glioma (dated by TCRdb to the early 2020s). Broadly, across the study: In the chemotherapy-containing groups, vaccination started alongside temozolomide cycles, whereas in patients who had radiotherapy alone it started 4-6 weeks after radiotherapy. Of the roughly 31 treated patients, roughly 60% were male and approximately 40% were female, and the mean age was around 40 years. Before enrollment, patients had received standard therapy of radiotherapy alone, temozolomide alone, or radiochemotherapy with temozolomide; most received the combination. Visit V12 was the week-35 safety follow-up and visit V13 was the week-47 end of study. Peripheral blood samples were drawn at six visits, namely V03 (baseline), V05, V07, V10, V12 and V13. Longitudinal TCRB deep sequencing was performed for roughly 27 treated patients wherever samples were available for exploratory analyses.

The sample's time point label, in plain terms: week 47, end of study. Every vaccine dose consisted of 300 ug of a 20-mer mutant IDH1 peptide in Montanide, administered subcutaneously together with topical imiquimod. Across visits V03 through V10, patients got a total of eight vaccinations, given in weeks 1, 3, 5, 7, 11, 15, 19 and 23. Donors had newly diagnosed WHO grade 3 or 4 IDH1-mutant astrocytomas with loss of nuclear ATRX. The samples were drawn from NOA16, a multicentre, single-arm, open-label phase I trial in Germany that tested a mutant IDH1 peptide vaccine in humans for the first time. Genomic DNA for TCRB sequencing was extracted from EDTA blood using the DNeasy Blood and Tissue Kit. CDR1 and CDR2, looked up from the germline V gene, are MNHNS and SASEGT. The CDR3 covers 13 residues, taking in both the cysteine and the phenylalanine. Just the 39-base CDR3 DNA is kept, in frame starting at base 1. Cut back by 10 bases and 3 bases, the V and J ends lie 10 bases apart.

General conclusions and limits of the study: PBMC samples for TCRB deep sequencing were selected based on availability. Pseudoprogression seemed to be unrelated to changes in the top peripheral T cell clonotypes found by TCRB sequencing. Across multiple MHC alleles, vaccine-induced immune responses were seen in more than 90% of patients. The authors stated that sample limitations prevented analyses of patient blood samples from being reproduced.

The receptor comes from a man aged 35 to 55 with glioma. Recombination linked TRBV6-1 to TRBJ2-6, and perhaps TRBD1 as D gene, on 5 matching bases. Specimen: PBMCs, collected from a glioma patient whose treatment included an IDH1 peptide vaccine. This receptor carries the CDR3 CATGYFGANVLTF. In nucleotides, the sequence is TGTGCCACAGGGTATTTTGGGGCCAACGTCCTGACTTTC.